This T cell receptor beta chain was identified during a study of control samples from healthy donors and cancer patients (dated by TCRdb to 2020 to 2021). This clone was observed a single time. The target of this receptor is not known. One base away there is no much larger clone; base qualities are not given. Based on the germline V gene, the CDR1 and CDR2 sequences are MGHDK and SYGVNS. Trimming leaves V shorter by 9 bases and J shorter by 1 base, with the junction holding 8 bases beyond the gene matches. Spanning cysteine to phenylalanine, the CDR3 consists of 14 amino acids. CDR3 DNA is the only sequence kept; it has 42 bases, read in frame from the first base. Library method: the immunoSEQ multiplex PCR assay. TCRdb took this table from immuneACCESS and kept in-frame rearrangements with V and J called. Such tables lack part of the clones; where checked against another copy, unresolved V genes explain under half of the gap, and the rest is unexplained. This sample holds about 60,000 clones; under 95% were observed only once. 1.7% of the sample belongs to the ten largest clones.

The rearranged segments are TRBV25-1 and TRBJ1-1; TRBD1 lines up with 7 middle nucleotides. Sample: PBMCs. This sequence was found in a man aged 40-50 years with colorectal cancer. The CDR3 is CASSWGQRNTEAFF. The DNA sequence is TGTGCCAGTAGCTGGGGACAGAGGAACACTGAAGCTTTCTTT.